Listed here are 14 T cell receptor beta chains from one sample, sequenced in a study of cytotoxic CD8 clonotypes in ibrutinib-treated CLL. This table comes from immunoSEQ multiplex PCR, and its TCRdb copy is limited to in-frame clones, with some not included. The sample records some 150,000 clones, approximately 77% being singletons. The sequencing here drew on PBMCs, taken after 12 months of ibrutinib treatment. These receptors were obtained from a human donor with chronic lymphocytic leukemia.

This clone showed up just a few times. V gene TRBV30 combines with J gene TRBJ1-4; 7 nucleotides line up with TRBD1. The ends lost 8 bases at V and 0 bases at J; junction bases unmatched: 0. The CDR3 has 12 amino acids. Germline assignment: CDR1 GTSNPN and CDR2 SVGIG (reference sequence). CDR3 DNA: TGTGCCGGGACAGCAACTAATGAAAAACTGTTTTTT. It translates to CAGTATNEKLFF.

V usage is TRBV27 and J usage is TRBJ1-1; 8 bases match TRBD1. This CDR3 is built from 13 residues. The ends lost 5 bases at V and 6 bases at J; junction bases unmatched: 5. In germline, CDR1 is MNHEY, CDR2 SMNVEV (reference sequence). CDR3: CASSTSGGPEAFF. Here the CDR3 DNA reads TGTGCCAGCAGTACCTCAGGGGGCCCTGAAGCTTTCTTT.

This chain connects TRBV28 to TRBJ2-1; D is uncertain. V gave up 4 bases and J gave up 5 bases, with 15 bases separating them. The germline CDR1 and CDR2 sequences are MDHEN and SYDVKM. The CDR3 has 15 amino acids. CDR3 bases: TGTGCCAGCAGTTCCCCCGGCCAGTACCACAATGAGCAGTTCTTC. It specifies CASSSPGQYHNEQFF.

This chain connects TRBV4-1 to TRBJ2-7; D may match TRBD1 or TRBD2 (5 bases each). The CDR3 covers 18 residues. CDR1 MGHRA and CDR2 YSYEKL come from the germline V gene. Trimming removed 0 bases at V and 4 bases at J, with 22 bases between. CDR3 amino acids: CASSQESLSRDLKYEQYF. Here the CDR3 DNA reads TGCGCCAGCAGCCAAGAATCCCTCAGTAGGGACCTTAAGTACGAGCAGTACTTC.

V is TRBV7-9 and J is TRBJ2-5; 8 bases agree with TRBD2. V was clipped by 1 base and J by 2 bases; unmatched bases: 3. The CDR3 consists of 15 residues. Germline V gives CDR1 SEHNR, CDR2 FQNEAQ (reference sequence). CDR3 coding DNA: TGTGCCAGCAGCTTAGGAGCGGGGGTGCAAGAGACCCAGTACTTC. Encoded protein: CASSLGAGVQETQYF.

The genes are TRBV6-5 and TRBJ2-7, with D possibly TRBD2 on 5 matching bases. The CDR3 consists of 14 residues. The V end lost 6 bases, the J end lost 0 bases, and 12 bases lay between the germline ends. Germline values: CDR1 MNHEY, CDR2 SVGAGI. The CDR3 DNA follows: TGTGCCAGCAGCCCCACGGGGAGCTCCTACGAGCAGTACTTC. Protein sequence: CASSPTGSSYEQYF.

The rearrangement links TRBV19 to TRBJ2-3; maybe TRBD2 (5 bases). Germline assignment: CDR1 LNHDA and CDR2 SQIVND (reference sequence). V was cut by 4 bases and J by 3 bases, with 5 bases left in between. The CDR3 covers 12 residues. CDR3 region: CASSSGTDTQYF. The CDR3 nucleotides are TGTGCCAGTAGTAGCGGGACAGATACGCAGTATTTT.

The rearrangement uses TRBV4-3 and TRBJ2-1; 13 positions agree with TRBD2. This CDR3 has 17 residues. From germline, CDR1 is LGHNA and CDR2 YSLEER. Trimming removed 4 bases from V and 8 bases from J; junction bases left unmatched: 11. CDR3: CASSPTSGRGPVHEQFF. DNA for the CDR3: TGCGCCAGCAGCCCCACTAGCGGGAGGGGTCCAGTTCATGAGCAGTTCTTC.

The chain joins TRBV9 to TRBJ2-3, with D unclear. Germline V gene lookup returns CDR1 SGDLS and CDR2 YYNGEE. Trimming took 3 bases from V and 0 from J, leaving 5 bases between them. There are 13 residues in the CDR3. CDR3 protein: CASSGGSTDTQYF. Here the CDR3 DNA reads TGTGCCAGCAGCGGCGGTAGCACAGATACGCAGTATTTT. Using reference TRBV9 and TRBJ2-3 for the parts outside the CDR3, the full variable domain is DSGVTQTPKHLITATGQRVTLRCSPRSGDLSVYWYQQSLDQGLQFLIQYYNGEERAKGNILERFSAQQFPDLHSELNLSSLELGDSALYFCASSGGSTDTQYFGPGTRLTVL.

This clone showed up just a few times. The DNA for the CDR3 is TGTGCCAGCAGCTTGTCCAGCAATCAGCCCCAGCATTTT. Amino acids: CASSLSSNQPQHF. V usage is TRBV7-3 and J usage is TRBJ1-5; D gene uncertain. The CDR3 loop spans 13 amino acids. Deletions cut 3 bases from V and 1 base from J, with 4 bases between. Germline V gene lookup returns CDR1 SGHTA and CDR2 FQGTGA.

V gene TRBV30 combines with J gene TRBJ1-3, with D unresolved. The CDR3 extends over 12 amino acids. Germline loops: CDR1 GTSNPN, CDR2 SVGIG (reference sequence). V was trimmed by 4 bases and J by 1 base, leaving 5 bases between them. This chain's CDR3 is CAWKGSGNTIYF. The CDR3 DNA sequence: TGTGCCTGGAAGGGATCTGGAAACACCATATATTTT. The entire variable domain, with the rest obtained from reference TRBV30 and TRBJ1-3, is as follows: SQTIHQWPATLVQPVGSPLSLECTVEGTSNPNLYWYRQAAGRGLQLLFYSVGIGQISSEVPQNLSASRPQDRQFILSSKKLLLSDSGFYLCAWKGSGNTIYFGEGSWLTVV.

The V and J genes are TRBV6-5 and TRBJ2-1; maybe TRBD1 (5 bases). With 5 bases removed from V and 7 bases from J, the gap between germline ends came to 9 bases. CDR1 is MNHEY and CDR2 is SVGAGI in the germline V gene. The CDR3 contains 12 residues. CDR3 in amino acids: CASSPGFNEQFF. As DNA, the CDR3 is TGTGCCAGCAGTCCAGGGTTTAATGAGCAGTTCTTC.

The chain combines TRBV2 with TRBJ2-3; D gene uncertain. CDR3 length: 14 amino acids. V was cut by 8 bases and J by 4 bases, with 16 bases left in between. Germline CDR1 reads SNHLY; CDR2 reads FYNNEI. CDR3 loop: CASGIFRVSDTQYF. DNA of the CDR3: TGTGCCAGCGGTATCTTTAGGGTCTCAGATACGCAGTATTTT.

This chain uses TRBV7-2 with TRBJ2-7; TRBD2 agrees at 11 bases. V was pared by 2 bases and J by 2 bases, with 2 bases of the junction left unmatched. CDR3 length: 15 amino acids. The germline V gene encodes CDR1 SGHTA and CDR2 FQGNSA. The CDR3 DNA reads TGTGCCAGCAGCTTATCGACTAGCGGGACCTACGAGCAGTACTTC. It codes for CASSLSTSGTYEQYF. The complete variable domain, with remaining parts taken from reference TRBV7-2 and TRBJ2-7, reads GAGVSQSPSNKVTEKGKDVELRCDPISGHTALYWYRQSLGQGLEFLIYFQGNSAPDKSGLPSDRFSAERTGGSVSTLTIQRTQQEDSAVYLCASSLSTSGTYEQYFGPGTRLTVT.